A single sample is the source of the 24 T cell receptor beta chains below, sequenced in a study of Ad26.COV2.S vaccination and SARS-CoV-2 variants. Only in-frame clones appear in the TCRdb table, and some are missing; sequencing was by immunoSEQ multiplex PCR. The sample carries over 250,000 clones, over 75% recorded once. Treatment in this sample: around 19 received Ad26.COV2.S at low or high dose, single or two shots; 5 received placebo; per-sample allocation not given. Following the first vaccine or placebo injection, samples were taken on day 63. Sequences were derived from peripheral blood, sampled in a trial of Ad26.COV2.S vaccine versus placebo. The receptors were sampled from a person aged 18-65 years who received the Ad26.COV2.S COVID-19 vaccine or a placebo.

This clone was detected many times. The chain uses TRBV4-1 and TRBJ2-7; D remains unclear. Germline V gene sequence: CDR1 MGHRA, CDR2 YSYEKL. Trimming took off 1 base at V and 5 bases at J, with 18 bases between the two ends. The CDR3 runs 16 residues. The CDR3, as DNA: TGCGCCAGCAGCCAAGTTAACATGATATCGTACGACGAGCAGTACTTC. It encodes CASSQVNMISYDEQYF.

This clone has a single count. The CDR3: CASSRTDGNTIYF. The CDR3 region has the DNA TGTGCCAGCAGTCGGACAGATGGAAACACCATATATTTT. The chain carries TRBV27 and TRBJ1-3; tentatively, D is TRBD1 (6 bases). Germline CDR1 is MNHEY and CDR2 is SMNVEV (reference sequence). The CDR3 sequence is 13 residues long. V was cut by 5 bases and J by 3 bases, with 8 bases left in between.

The CDR3 region has the DNA TGTGCCAGTAGTATGGCGGGAGGTACTTACGAGCAGTACTTC. This sequence encodes CASSMAGGTYEQYF. This sequence joins TRBV19 and TRBJ2-7, with 8 positions matching TRBD2. The CDR3 runs to 14 residues. After removal of 3 bases from V and 4 bases from J, the junction contained 5 bases not matched to a gene. CDR1 LNHDA and CDR2 SQIVND come from the germline V gene (reference sequence).

In DNA form, the CDR3 reads TGTGCTAGTGGAGACGGGACCTGGGGGAACAATGAGCAGTTCTTC. Translating it yields CASGDGTWGNNEQFF. The gene calls are TRBV12-5 and TRBJ2-1; D possibly uses TRBD1 or TRBD2 (5 bases each). CDR1 and CDR2 from the germline V gene are LGHNT and FRNRAP. The CDR3 has 15 residues. Trimming left V 6 bases short and J 5 bases short, with 17 bases between. Combining the CDR3 with reference TRBV12-5 and TRBJ2-1 gives the whole variable domain DARVTQTPRHKVTEMGQEVTMRCQPILGHNTVFWYRQTMMQGLELLAYFRNRAPLDDSGMPKDRFSAEMPDATLATLKIQPSEPRDSAVYFCASGDGTWGNNEQFFGPGTRLTVL.

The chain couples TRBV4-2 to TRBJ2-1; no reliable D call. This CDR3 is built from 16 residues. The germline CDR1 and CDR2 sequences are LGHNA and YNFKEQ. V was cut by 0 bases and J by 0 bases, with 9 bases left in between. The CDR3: CASSQEGPSSYNEQFF. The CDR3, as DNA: TGTGCCAGCAGCCAAGAGGGCCCGAGCTCCTACAATGAGCAGTTCTTC.

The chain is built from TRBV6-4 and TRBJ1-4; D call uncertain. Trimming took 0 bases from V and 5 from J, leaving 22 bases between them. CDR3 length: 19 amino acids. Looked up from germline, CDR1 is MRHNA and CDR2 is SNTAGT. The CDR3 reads CASSDSVNRTGRENEKLFF. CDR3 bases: TGTGCCAGCAGTGACTCGGTAAATAGGACGGGCCGGGAAAATGAAAAACTGTTTTTT.

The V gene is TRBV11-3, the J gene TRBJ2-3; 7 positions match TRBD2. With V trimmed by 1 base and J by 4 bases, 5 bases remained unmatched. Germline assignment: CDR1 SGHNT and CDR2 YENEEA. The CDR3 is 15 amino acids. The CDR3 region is CASSLVGGRPDTQYF. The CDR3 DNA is TGTGCCAGCAGCTTAGTGGGAGGGAGACCAGATACGCAGTATTTT. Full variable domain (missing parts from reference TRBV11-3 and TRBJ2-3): EAGVVQSPRYKIIEKKQPVAFWCNPISGHNTLYWYLQNLGQGPELLIRYENEEAVDDSQLPKDRFSAERLKGVDSTLKIQPAELGDSAVYLCASSLVGGRPDTQYFGPGTRLTVL.

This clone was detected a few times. CDR3 bases: TGTGCCAGCAGCCAACGGACAGATTATCAGCCCCAGCATTTT. It codes for CASSQRTDYQPQHF. The rearrangement links TRBV3-1 (or the pseudogene TRBV3-2) to TRBJ1-5, with TRBD1 as a possible D gene (6 bases). Trimming took off 2 bases at V and 5 bases at J, with 10 bases between the two ends. This CDR3 contains 14 residues. Germline CDR1 is LGHDT and CDR2 is YNNKEL (reference sequence).

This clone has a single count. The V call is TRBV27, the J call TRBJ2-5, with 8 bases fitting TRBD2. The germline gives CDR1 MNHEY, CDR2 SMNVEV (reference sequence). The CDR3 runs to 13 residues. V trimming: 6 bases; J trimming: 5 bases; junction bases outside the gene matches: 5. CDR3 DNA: TGTGCCAGCAGCCTCGGGAGGGGGGAGACCCAGTACTTC. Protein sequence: CASSLGRGETQYF.

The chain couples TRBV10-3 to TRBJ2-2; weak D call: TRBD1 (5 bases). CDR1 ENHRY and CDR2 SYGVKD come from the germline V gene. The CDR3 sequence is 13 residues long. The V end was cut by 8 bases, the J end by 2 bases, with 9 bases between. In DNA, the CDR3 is TGTGCCATCGGGGCCAGAAACACCGGGGAGCTGTTTTTT. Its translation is CAIGARNTGELFF.

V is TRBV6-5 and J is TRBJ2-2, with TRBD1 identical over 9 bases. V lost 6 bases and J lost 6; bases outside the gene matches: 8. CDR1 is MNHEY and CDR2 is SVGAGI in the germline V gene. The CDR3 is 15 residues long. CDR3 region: CASSRGDREAGELFF. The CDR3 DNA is TGTGCCAGCAGCCGAGGGGACAGGGAGGCCGGGGAGCTGTTTTTT.

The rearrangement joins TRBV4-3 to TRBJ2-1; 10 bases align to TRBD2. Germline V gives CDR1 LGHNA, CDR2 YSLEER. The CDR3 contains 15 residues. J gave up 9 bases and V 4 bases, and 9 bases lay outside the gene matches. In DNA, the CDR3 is TGCGCCAGCAGCCGTAGCGGGGGGCCGGGTAGTGAGCAGTTCTTC. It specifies CASSRSGGPGSEQFF.

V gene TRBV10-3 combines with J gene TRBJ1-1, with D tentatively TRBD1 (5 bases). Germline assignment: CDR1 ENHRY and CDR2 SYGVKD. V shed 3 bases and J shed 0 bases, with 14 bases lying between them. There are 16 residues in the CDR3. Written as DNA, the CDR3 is TGTGCCATCAGTGACCCGTCAGGGAGACTGAACACTGAAGCTTTCTTT. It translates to CAISDPSGRLNTEAFF.

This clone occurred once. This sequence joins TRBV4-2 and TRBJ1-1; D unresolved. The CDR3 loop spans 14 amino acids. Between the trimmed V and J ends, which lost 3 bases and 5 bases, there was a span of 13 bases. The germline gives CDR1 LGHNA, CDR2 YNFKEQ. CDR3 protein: CASSHNERGTEAFF. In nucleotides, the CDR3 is TGTGCCAGCAGCCACAACGAACGGGGAACTGAAGCTTTCTTT.

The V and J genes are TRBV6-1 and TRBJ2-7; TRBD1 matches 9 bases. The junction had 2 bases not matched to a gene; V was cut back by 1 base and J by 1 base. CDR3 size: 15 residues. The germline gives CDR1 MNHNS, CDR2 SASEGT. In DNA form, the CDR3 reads TGTGCCAGCAGTGAAGGTGGGACAGGGTCCTACGAGCAGTACTTC. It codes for CASSEGGTGSYEQYF.

The CDR3 nucleotides are TGCGCCAGCAGCCAAGATCGGAGGGGCGGAGGAGAAAAACTGTTTTTT. Translated, it gives CASSQDRRGGGEKLFF. The rearrangement uses TRBV4-3 and TRBJ1-4; D might be TRBD1 (5 bases). The CDR3 spans 16 residues. V lost 0 bases and J 8 bases, leaving 16 bases between the germline ends. The germline V gene has CDR1 LGHNA and CDR2 YSLEER.

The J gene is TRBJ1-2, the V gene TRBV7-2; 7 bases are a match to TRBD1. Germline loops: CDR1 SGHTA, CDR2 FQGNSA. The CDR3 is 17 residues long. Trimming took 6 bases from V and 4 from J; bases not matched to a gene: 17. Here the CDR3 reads CASSGAAPQQGTYGYTF. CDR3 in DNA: TGTGCCAGCAGTGGAGCAGCCCCCCAACAGGGGACCTATGGCTACACCTTC.

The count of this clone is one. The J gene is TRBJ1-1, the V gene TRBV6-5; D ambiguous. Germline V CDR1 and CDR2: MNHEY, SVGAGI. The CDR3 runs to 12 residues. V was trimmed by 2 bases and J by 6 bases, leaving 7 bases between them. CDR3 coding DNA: TGTGCCAGCAGTTACACTTCAGCTGAAGCTTTCTTT. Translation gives CASSYTSAEAFF.

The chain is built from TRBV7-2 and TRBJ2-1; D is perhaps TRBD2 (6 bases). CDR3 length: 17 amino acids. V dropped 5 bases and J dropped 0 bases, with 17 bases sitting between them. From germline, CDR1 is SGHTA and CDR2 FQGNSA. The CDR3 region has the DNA TGTGCCAGCAGCCAAAAGCGTCTAGCGAGCTCCTACAATGAGCAGTTCTTC. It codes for CASSQKRLASSYNEQFF.

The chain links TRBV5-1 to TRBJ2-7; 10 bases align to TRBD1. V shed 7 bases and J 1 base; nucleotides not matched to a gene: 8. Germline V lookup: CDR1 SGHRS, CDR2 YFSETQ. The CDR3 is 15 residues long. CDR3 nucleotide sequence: TGCGCCAGCTGCTCCGGGACAGGGGTTTCCTACGAGCAGTACTTC. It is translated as CASCSGTGVSYEQYF. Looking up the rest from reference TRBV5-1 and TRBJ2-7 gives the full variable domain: KAGVTQTPRYLIKTRGQQVTLSCSPISGHRSVSWYQQTPGQGLQFLFEYFSETQRNKGNFPGRFSGRQFSNSRSEMNVSTLELGDSALYLCASCSGTGVSYEQYFGPGTRLTVT.

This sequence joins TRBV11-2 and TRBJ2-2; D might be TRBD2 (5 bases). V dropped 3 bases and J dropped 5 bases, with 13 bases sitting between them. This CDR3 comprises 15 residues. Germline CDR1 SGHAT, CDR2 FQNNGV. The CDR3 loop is CASSLVGSSTGELFF. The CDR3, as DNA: TGTGCCAGCAGCTTGGTTGGGAGTTCGACCGGGGAGCTGTTTTTT.

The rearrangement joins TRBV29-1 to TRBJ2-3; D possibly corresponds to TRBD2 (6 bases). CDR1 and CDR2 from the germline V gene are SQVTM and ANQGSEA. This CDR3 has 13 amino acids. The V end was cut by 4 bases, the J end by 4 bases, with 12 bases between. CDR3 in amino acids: CSVVRGIADTQYF. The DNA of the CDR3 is TGCAGCGTTGTTCGCGGGATCGCAGATACGCAGTATTTT.

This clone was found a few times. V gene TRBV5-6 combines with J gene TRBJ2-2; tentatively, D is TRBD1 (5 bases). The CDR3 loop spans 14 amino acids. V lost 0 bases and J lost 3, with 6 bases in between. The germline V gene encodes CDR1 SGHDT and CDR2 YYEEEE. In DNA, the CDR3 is TGTGCCAGCAGCTTGGGACAGTACACCGGGGAGCTGTTTTTT. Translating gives CASSLGQYTGELFF.

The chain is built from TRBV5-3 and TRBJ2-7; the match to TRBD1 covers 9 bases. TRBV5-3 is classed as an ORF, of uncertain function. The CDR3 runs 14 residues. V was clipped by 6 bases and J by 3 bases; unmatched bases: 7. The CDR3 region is CARTSRDRVYEQYF. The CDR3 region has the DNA TGTGCCAGAACCTCCCGGGACAGGGTCTACGAGCAGTACTTC.